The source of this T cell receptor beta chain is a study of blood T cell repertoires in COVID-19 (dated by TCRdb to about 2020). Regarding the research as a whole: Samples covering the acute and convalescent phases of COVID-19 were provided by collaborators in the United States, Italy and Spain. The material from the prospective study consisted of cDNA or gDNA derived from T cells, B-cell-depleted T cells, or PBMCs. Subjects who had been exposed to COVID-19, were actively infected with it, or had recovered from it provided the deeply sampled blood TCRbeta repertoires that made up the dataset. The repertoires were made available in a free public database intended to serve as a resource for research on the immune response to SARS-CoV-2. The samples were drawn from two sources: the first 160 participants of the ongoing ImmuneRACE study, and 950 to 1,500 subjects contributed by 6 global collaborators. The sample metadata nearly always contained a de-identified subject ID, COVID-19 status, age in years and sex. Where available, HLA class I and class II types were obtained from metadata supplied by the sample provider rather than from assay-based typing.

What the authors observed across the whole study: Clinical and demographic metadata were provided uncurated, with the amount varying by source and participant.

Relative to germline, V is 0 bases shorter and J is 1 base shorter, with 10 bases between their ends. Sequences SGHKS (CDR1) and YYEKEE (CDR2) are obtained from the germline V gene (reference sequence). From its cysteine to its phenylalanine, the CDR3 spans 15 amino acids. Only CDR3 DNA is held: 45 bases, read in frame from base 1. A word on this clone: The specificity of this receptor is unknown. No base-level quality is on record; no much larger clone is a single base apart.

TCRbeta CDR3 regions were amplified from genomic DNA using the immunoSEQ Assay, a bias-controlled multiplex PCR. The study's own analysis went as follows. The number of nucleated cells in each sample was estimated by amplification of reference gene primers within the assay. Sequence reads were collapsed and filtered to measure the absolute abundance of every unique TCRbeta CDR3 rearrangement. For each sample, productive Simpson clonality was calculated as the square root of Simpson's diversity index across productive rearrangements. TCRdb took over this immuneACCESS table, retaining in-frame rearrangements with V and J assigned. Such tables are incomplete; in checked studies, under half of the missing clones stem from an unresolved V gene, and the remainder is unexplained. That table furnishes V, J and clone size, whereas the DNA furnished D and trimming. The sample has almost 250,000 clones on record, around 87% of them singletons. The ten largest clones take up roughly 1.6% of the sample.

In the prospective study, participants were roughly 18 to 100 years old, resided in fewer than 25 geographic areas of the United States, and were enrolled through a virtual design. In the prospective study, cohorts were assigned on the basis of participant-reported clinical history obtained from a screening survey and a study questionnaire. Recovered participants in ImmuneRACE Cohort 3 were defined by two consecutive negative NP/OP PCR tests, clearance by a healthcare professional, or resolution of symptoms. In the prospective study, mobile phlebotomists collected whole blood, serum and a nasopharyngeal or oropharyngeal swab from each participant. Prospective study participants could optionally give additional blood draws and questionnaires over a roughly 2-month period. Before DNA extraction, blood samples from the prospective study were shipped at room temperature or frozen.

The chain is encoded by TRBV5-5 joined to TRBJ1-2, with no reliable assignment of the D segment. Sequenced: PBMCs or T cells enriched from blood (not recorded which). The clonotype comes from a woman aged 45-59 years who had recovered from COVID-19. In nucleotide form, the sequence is TGTGCCAGCAGCTTGGGGGCGGGTTATAACTATGGCTACACCTTC. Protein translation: CASSLGAGYNYGYTF.